At least ten counts were recorded for the clone carrying this TCR beta chain. Antigen unknown. This sample is drawn from a study of metastatic and nonmetastatic thyroid tumors. The overall study: Repertoire data that came from the blood and tumor or nodule tissue of malignant and benign thyroid patients were compared.

There were no patients who had received any treatment before thyroid surgery. Germline-derived CDR1 and CDR2 are GTSNPN and SVGIG (reference sequence). Trimming took off 0 bases at V and 7 bases at J, with 9 bases between the two ends. The CDR3 is 12 residues long. Original methodology: Building a distant-metastasis classifier for papillary thyroid cancer drew on CDR3 differences across clinicopathological groups. TCRdb ran MiXCR on the PCR reads. The V and J calls were determined by TCRdb, not by the authors. The sample has 50,000 to 65,000 clones; over 15% are singletons. Study observations and caveats: Reported TCR beta diversity, measured in blood and tumor, was significantly higher for malignant thyroid tumors than for benign nodules.

Source material: blood. This chain links TRBV30 with TRBJ1-2; D perhaps matches TRBD1 (5 bases). This clonotype was sampled from a female donor with papillary thyroid cancer or a benign thyroid nodule (not recorded which). Some clones in this sample may be carry-over from other donors' samples. CDR3: CAWSVAGFGYTF. The DNA for the CDR3 is TGTGCCTGGAGTGTAGCAGGGTTTGGCTACACCTTC.